This record looks at one T cell receptor beta chain sequence and its context. What it recognizes is unknown. The data belong to a study of PD-L1 blockade in urothelial cancer. The wider study: The median number of T cells present in blood samples was some 140,000. Broader study findings: More expansion of tumor-associated blood clones, seen at 3 weeks, marked durable-benefit patients.

Assay used: immunoSEQ multiplex PCR; TCRdb lists only in-frame clones, some missing. In the table there are approximately 88,000 clones, 84% of which are singletons. Per the germline V gene, CDR1 is GTSNPN and CDR2 is SVGIG (reference sequence). The CDR3 extends over 16 amino acids. Trimming removed 2 bases at V and 4 bases at J, with 18 bases between. Time point indicated: pretreatment peripheral blood. Samples spanned pretreatment and treatment, with 1 to 8 time points per patient. The sequence derives from a man between 60 and 70 years old with urothelial cancer. The starting material was PBMCs, obtained around atezolizumab (anti-PD-L1) treatment. The gene calls are TRBV30 and TRBJ1-3; tentatively, D is TRBD1 (6 bases). In DNA form, the CDR3 reads TGTGCCTGGAGTCTCTCGGGGTCCGGGACAGGAAACACCATATATTTT. Protein: CAWSLSGSGTGNTIYF.